Each of the 9 T cell receptor beta chains below was sequenced from the same sample in a study of shared clonotypes between healthy human individuals. Sequencing was performed with immunoSEQ multiplex PCR; in TCRdb, only in-frame clones are kept and a portion is missing. The sample yields some 980,000 clones, about three quarters seen once. Sequencing used memory CD4+ T cells sorted from blood. Subset indicated: CD45RA-negative fraction. The origin of the receptors is a young man in good health.

The V and J genes are TRBV7-2 and TRBJ2-7, with D tentatively TRBD1 (6 bases). CDR1 and CDR2 from the germline V gene are SGHTA and FQGNSA. V was clipped by 1 base and J by 0 bases, with 10 bases between them. There are 15 residues in the CDR3. For the CDR3, the DNA is TGTGCCAGCAGCTTAGGAGGACAGTTCTCCTACGAGCAGTACTTC. Translating gives CASSLGGQFSYEQYF.

The gene calls are TRBV11-2 and TRBJ2-5; 10 bases match TRBD2. J lost 7 bases, V lost 3 bases, and 8 bases had no gene match. This CDR3 contains 15 residues. In germline, CDR1 is SGHAT, CDR2 FQNNGV. The CDR3 DNA is TGTGCCAGCAGCTTGGGGACTAGCGAGAGGGGGACCCAGTACTTC. It yields the protein CASSLGTSERGTQYF.

The rearrangement joins TRBV6-1 to TRBJ2-3; the match to TRBD2 covers 12 bases. This CDR3 spans 18 amino acids. With V trimmed by 2 bases and J by 2 bases, 8 bases remained unmatched. Germline-derived CDR1 and CDR2 are MNHNS and SASEGT. CDR3 DNA sequence: TGTGCCAGCAGTGAAAGGAAGACTAGCGGGGGACTCACAGATACGCAGTATTTT. It codes for CASSERKTSGGLTDTQYF.

The chain joins TRBV19 to TRBJ1-2, with 9 bases matching TRBD1. The CDR3 spans 15 residues. The germline gives CDR1 LNHDA, CDR2 SQIVND (reference sequence). Trimming took 6 bases from V and 8 from J; bases not matched to a gene: 13. The CDR3: CASSPEGTGIRGYTF. In DNA form, the CDR3 reads TGTGCCAGTAGCCCCGAGGGGACAGGGATTCGGGGCTACACCTTC.

The V and J genes are TRBV14 and TRBJ2-3; D is possibly TRBD1 or TRBD2 (5 bases each). Looked up from germline, CDR1 is SGHDN and CDR2 is FVKESK. This CDR3 contains 16 residues. V lost 3 bases and J lost 0, with 13 bases in between. In DNA, the CDR3 is TGTGCCAGCAGCCACCGGGACCTCCTTAGCACAGATACGCAGTATTTT. Protein product: CASSHRDLLSTDTQYF.

The chain joins TRBV5-4 to TRBJ2-5; D could derive from TRBD1 or TRBD2 (5 bases each). The CDR3 spans 13 residues. Germline loops: CDR1 SGHNT, CDR2 YYREEE (reference sequence). V was pared by 4 bases and J by 5 bases, with 12 bases between. CDR3 residues: CASSRDPAETQYF. CDR3 nucleotide sequence: TGTGCCAGCAGCCGGGACCCCGCGGAGACCCAGTACTTC.

The chain has TRBV5-4 and TRBJ1-1, with TRBD1 as a possible D gene (5 bases). This CDR3 has 15 residues. With 4 bases removed from V and 0 bases from J, the gap between germline ends came to 13 bases. In germline, CDR1 is SGHNT, CDR2 YYREEE (reference sequence). The CDR3 loop reads CASSARQNLNTEAFF. The CDR3, as DNA: TGTGCCAGCAGCGCTCGACAGAACTTGAACACTGAAGCTTTCTTT.

A single count supports this clone. A much larger clone differs from this one at a single base, so this may be a read error. V gene TRBV10-2 combines with J gene TRBJ2-7; 7 bases are shared with TRBD2. The V and J ends lost 10 bases and 1 base, in that order; junction bases with no gene match: 13. This CDR3 comprises 15 residues. Germline assignment: CDR1 WSHSY and CDR2 SAAADI. CDR3 amino acids: CATWDLAETSYEQYF. The CDR3 bases are TGCGCCACTTGGGACCTAGCGGAAACATCCTACGAGCAGTACTTC.

Concerning this clone itself: Other DNA sequences of this sample code for an identical CDR3. V and J are TRBV6-6 and TRBJ2-2; D is undetermined. Trimming took 4 bases from V and 4 from J, leaving 4 bases between them. The germline V gene has CDR1 MNHNY and CDR2 SVGAGI (reference sequence). This CDR3 has 12 amino acids. This chain's CDR3 is CASSSGTGELFF. CDR3 nucleotide sequence: TGTGCCAGCAGTTCGGGCACCGGGGAGCTGTTTTTT.